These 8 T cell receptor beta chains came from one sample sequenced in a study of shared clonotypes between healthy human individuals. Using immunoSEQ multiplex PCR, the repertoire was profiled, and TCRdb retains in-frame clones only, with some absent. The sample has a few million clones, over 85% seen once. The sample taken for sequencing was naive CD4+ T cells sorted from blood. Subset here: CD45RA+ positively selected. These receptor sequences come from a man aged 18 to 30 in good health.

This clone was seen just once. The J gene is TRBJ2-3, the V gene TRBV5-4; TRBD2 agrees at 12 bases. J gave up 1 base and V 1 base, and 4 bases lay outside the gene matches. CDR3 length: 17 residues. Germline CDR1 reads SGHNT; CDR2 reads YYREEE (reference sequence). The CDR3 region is CASSLIGLAGRTDTQYF. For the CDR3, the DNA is TGTGCCAGCAGCTTGATCGGACTAGCGGGGCGCACAGATACGCAGTATTTT.

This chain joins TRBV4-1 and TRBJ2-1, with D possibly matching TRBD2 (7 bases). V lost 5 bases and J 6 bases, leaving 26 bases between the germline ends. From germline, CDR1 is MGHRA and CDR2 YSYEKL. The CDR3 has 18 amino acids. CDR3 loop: CASSSKRGGDPSINEQFF. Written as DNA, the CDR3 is TGCGCCAGCAGCTCCAAGAGGGGGGGGGATCCATCTATCAATGAGCAGTTCTTC.

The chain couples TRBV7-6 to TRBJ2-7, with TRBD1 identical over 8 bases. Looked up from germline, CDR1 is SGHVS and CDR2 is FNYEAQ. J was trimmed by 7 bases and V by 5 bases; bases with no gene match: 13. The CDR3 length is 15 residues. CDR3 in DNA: TGTGCCAGCAGCCCTTTGGGCAGGGGGCTGGGGGAGCAGTACTTC. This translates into CASSPLGRGLGEQYF.

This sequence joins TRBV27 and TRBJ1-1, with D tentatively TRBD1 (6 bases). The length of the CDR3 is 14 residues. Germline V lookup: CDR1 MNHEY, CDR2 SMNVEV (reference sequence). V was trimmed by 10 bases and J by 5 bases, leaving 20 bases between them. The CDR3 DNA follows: TGTGCCACCAATGGCCGGCGGGGGCCGACTGAAGCTTTCTTT. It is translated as CATNGRRGPTEAFF.

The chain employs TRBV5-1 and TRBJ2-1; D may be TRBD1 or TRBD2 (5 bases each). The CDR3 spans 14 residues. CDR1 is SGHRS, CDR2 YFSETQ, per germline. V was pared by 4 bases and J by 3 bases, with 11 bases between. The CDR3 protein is CASSVGPSYNEQFF. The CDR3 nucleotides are TGCGCCAGCAGCGTGGGACCCAGCTACAATGAGCAGTTCTTC.

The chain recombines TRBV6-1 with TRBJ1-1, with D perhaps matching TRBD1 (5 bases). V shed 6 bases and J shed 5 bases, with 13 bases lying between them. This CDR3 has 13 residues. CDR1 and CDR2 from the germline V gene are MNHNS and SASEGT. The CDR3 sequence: CASSTTGRTEAFF. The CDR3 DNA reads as TGTGCCAGCAGCACTACAGGAAGAACTGAAGCTTTCTTT.

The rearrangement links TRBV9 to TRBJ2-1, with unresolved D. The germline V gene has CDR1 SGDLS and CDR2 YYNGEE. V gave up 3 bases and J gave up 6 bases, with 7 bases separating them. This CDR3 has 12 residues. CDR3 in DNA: TGTGCCAGCAGCGGAGACGGCAATGAGCAGTTCTTC. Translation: CASSGDGNEQFF.

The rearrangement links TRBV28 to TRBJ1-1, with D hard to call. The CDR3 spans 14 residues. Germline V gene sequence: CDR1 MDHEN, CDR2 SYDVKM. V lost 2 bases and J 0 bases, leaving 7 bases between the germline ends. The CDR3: CASSLRSLNTEAFF. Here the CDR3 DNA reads TGTGCCAGCAGTTTAAGATCGTTGAACACTGAAGCTTTCTTT.